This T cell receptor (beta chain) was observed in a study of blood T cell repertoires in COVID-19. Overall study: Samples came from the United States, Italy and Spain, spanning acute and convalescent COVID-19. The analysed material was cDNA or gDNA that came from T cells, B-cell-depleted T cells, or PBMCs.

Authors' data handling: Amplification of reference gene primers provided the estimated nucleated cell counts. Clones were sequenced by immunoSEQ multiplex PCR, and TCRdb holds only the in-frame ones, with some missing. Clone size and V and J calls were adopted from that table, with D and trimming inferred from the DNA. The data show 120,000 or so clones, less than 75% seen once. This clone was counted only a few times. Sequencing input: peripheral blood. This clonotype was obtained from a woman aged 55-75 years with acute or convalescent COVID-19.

The CDR3 here is CASSPGQGTYEQYF. For the CDR3, the DNA is TGTGCCAGCAGTCCTGGACAGGGAACCTACGAGCAGTACTTC. The J gene is TRBJ2-7, the V gene TRBV27; 8 nucleotides match TRBD1. The length of the CDR3 is 14 residues. From germline, CDR1 is MNHEY and CDR2 SMNVEV (reference sequence). After removal of 5 bases from V and 2 bases from J, the junction contained 5 bases not matched to a gene.